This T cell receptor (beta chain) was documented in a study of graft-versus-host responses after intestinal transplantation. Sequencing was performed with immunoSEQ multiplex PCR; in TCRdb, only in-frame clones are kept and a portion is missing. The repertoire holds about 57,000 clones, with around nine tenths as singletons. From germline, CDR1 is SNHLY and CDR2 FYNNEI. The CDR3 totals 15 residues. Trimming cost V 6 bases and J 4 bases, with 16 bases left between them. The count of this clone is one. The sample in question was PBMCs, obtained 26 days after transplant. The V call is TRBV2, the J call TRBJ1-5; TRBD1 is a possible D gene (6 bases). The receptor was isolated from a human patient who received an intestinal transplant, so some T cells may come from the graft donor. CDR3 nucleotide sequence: TGTGCCAGCAGGGGGGACACAGCCCCGAATCAGCCCCAGCATTTT. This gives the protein CASRGDTAPNQPQHF.